This TCR beta chain was identified in a study of beta chain features in type 1 diabetes. General study findings and limits: Reads derived from cDNA could over-represent cells showing high TCR expression.

Investigators reverse transcribed all isolated RNA, so they sequenced expressed TCRB transcripts. Sequenced by immunoSEQ multiplex PCR; TCRdb stores in-frame clones only, minus some. Here the sample spans around 300,000 clones, 11% being singletons. Note on this clone: Its matching antigen is unknown.

The CDR3 runs 14 residues. The germline gives CDR1 SEHNR, CDR2 FQNEAQ (reference sequence). V dropped 3 bases and J dropped 6 bases, with 11 bases sitting between them. This chain links TRBV7-9 with TRBJ2-2; perhaps TRBD1 as D (6 bases). The TCR originated in a woman in her twenties or thirties in good health. Sequenced input: naive CD4+ T cells from blood. This CDR3 reads CASSFQDSPGELFF. Here the CDR3 DNA reads TGTGCCAGCAGCTTTCAGGACAGTCCCGGGGAGCTGTTTTTT. Full variable domain (remainder filled in from reference TRBV7-9 and TRBJ2-2): DTGVSQNPRHKITKRGQNVTFRCDPISEHNRLYWYRQTLGQGPEFLTYFQNEAQLEKSRLLSDRFSAERPKGSFSTLEIQRTEQGDSAMYLCASSFQDSPGELFFGEGSRLTVL.